Listed here are 23 T cell receptor beta chains from one sample, sequenced in a study of siplizumab effects on memory and regulatory T cells. Data came from immunoSEQ multiplex PCR; TCRdb stores just in-frame clones and leaves some out. The sample lists approximately 50,000 clones; nearly 95% were seen once. Input material: CD8+ T cells sorted from blood. The receptors originated from a human donor in good health.

This clone occurred once. Other DNA sequences within the sample encode an identical CDR3. The chain uses TRBV11-3 and TRBJ1-1, with D hard to call. Looked up from germline, CDR1 is SGHNT and CDR2 is YENEEA. V lost 1 base, J lost 1 base, and 7 bases lay in between. This CDR3 spans 14 amino acids. The chain's CDR3 is CASSLGGPNTEAFF. Written as DNA, the CDR3 is TGTGCCAGCAGCTTAGGTGGACCGAACACTGAAGCTTTCTTT.

V is TRBV7-9 and J is TRBJ1-1; perhaps TRBD1 as D (5 bases). The length of the CDR3 is 13 residues. Trimming shortened V by 5 bases and J by 6 bases, and 13 bases separated the two germline ends. The germline CDR1 and CDR2 sequences are SEHNR and FQNEAQ (reference sequence). In DNA form, the CDR3 reads TGTGCCAGCAGCCCACGTGGGGCGGCTGAAGCTTTCTTT. Amino acids: CASSPRGAAEAFF. The full variable domain, with the rest looked up from reference TRBV7-9 and TRBJ1-1, is DTGVSQNPRHKITKRGQNVTFRCDPISEHNRLYWYRQTLGQGPEFLTYFQNEAQLEKSRLLSDRFSAERPKGSFSTLEIQRTEQGDSAMYLCASSPRGAAEAFFGQGTRLTVV.

The rearrangement joins TRBV9 to TRBJ1-2; 7 bases agree with TRBD1. The length of the CDR3 is 14 residues. Looked up from germline, CDR1 is SGDLS and CDR2 is YYNGEE. The J segment lost 4 bases and the V segment lost 0 bases, leaving 3 bases of the junction unmatched. The CDR3 DNA sequence: TGTGCCAGCAGCGTAGGTCCAGGGGGCTATGGCTACACCTTC. Translation: CASSVGPGGYGYTF.

Written as DNA, the CDR3 is TGTGCCAGCAGTGAGTCAGGGGGCTATGGTGATCAGCCCCAGCATTTT. Its translation is CASSESGGYGDQPQHF. The J gene is TRBJ1-5, the V gene TRBV2; 8 nucleotides match TRBD1. The V gene's germline CDR1 is SNHLY and CDR2 FYNNEI. The CDR3 runs to 16 residues. Germline trimming cut 3 bases from V and 5 bases from J; bases unmatched to any gene: 9.

This chain uses TRBV6-6 with TRBJ1-1; D is unclear. Germline V lookup: CDR1 MNHNY, CDR2 SVGAGI (reference sequence). CDR3 size: 10 residues. V lost 6 bases to trimming and J lost 4 bases, with 3 bases between them. The CDR3 region is CASRATEAFF. Written as DNA, the CDR3 is TGTGCCAGCAGGGCCACTGAAGCTTTCTTT.

V gene TRBV6-6 combines with J gene TRBJ1-6; 7 bases fit TRBD1. Germline V CDR1 and CDR2: MNHNY, SVGAGI (reference sequence). The V segment lost 5 bases and the J segment 5 bases; nucleotides outside the gene matches: 0. The CDR3 has 13 residues. CDR3 in amino acids: CASSGTDNSPLHF. The CDR3 DNA follows: TGTGCCAGCAGTGGGACAGATAATTCACCCCTCCACTTT.

The CDR3 nucleotides are TGTGCCAGCAGTTTTTCCGGGACAGGGCCCAAATACGAGCAGTACTTC. Its protein is CASSFSGTGPKYEQYF. The chain uses TRBV27 and TRBJ2-7, with 9 bases that match TRBD1. The germline CDR1 and CDR2 sequences are MNHEY and SMNVEV (reference sequence). Germline trimming cut 3 bases from V and 4 bases from J; bases unmatched to any gene: 10. This CDR3 is 16 amino acids long.

The gene calls are TRBV2 and TRBJ2-7; TRBD1 is a possible D gene (6 bases). V lost 6 bases, J lost 4 bases, and 22 bases lay in between. This CDR3 spans 16 amino acids. Germline assignment: CDR1 SNHLY and CDR2 FYNNEI. CDR3 DNA: TGTGCCAGCAGCCAAGACCAACAGGGAATTAAGTACGAGCAGTACTTC. Protein: CASSQDQQGIKYEQYF.

The chain joins TRBV29-1 to TRBJ1-1; possible D gene TRBD1, 5 bases. In germline, CDR1 is SQVTM, CDR2 ANQGSEA. Trimming shortened V by 5 bases and J by 3 bases, and 10 bases separated the two germline ends. The CDR3 is made up of 12 amino acids. This CDR3 is CSVRGLYTEAFF. CDR3 sequence (DNA): TGCAGCGTTCGGGGCTTATACACTGAAGCTTTCTTT.

This chain links TRBV29-1 with TRBJ2-3; the match to TRBD2 covers 8 bases. The junction had 6 bases not matched to a gene; V was cut back by 4 bases and J by 3 bases. Looked up from germline, CDR1 is SQVTM and CDR2 is ANQGSEA. The CDR3 has 14 amino acids. The CDR3 DNA reads as TGCAGCGTTGGGCTAGCGGGTATAACAGATACGCAGTATTTT. Amino acid sequence: CSVGLAGITDTQYF.

In its sample, this clone was seen a few times. This sample includes further DNA sequences coding for the same CDR3. This sequence joins TRBV9 and TRBJ2-7; TRBD2 matches 8 bases. Germline V gene data show CDR1 as SGDLS and CDR2 as YYNGEE. There are 15 residues in the CDR3. The junction had 2 bases not matched to a gene; V was cut back by 0 bases and J by 0 bases. The CDR3 region has the DNA TGTGCCAGCAGCGTAGAAAGCGGGAGCTCCTACGAGCAGTACTTC. Amino acids: CASSVESGSSYEQYF. Complete variable domain (other parts from reference TRBV9 and TRBJ2-7): DSGVTQTPKHLITATGQRVTLRCSPRSGDLSVYWYQQSLDQGLQFLIQYYNGEERAKGNILERFSAQQFPDLHSELNLSSLELGDSALYFCASSVESGSSYEQYFGPGTRLTVT.

This clone appeared once. The V gene is TRBV9, the J gene TRBJ2-4, with 7 bases identical to TRBD2. The germline gives CDR1 SGDLS, CDR2 YYNGEE. The CDR3 is 13 residues long. J lost 12 bases, V lost 3 bases, and 9 bases had no gene match. The CDR3, as DNA: TGTGCCAGCAGCGATGGGGGGGAGCTTCATCAGTACTTC. It codes for CASSDGGELHQYF.

This clone was recorded once. The chain joins TRBV6-5 to TRBJ2-1, with TRBD2 as a possible D gene (5 bases). CDR1 is MNHEY and CDR2 is SVGAGI in the germline V gene. CDR3 length: 12 residues. V was clipped by 8 bases and J by 3 bases, with 8 bases between them. In DNA form, the CDR3 reads TGTGCCAGCGGACTCGACTACAATGAGCAGTTCTTC. This translates into CASGLDYNEQFF.

The chain recombines TRBV25-1 with TRBJ1-2, with 8 nucleotides matching TRBD1. From germline, CDR1 is MGHDK and CDR2 SYGVNS. V gave up 5 bases and J gave up 5 bases; unmatched junction bases: 10. The length of the CDR3 is 15 residues. The CDR3 spells CASSPSGTGRYGYTF. As DNA, the CDR3 is TGTGCCAGCAGTCCGTCAGGGACAGGTCGGTATGGCTACACCTTC.

V usage is TRBV9 and J usage is TRBJ2-7; no clear D. V was clipped by 0 bases and J by 2 bases, with 6 bases between them. The CDR3 consists of 13 residues. Germline loops: CDR1 SGDLS, CDR2 YYNGEE. The CDR3 is CASSVGNTYEQYF. In nucleotides, the CDR3 is TGTGCCAGCAGCGTAGGGAATACCTACGAGCAGTACTTC. Using reference TRBV9 and TRBJ2-7 for the parts outside the CDR3, the full variable domain is DSGVTQTPKHLITATGQRVTLRCSPRSGDLSVYWYQQSLDQGLQFLIQYYNGEERAKGNILERFSAQQFPDLHSELNLSSLELGDSALYFCASSVGNTYEQYFGPGTRLTVT.

This rearrangement joins TRBV7-9 to TRBJ1-6; 8 bases align to TRBD1. The CDR3 runs 15 residues. From germline, CDR1 is SEHNR and CDR2 FQNEAQ (reference sequence). Trimming removed 3 bases from V and 10 bases from J; junction bases left unmatched: 8. CDR3 sequence reads: CASSFSDRGWSPLHF. The CDR3 DNA follows: TGTGCCAGCAGCTTTAGTGACAGGGGTTGGTCACCCCTCCACTTT. The full variable domain, its missing parts supplied by reference TRBV7-9 and TRBJ1-6, is DTGVSQNPRHKITKRGQNVTFRCDPISEHNRLYWYRQTLGQGPEFLTYFQNEAQLEKSRLLSDRFSAERPKGSFSTLEIQRTEQGDSAMYLCASSFSDRGWSPLHFGNGTRLTVT.

The chain couples TRBV29-1 to TRBJ2-1; 12 nucleotides agree with TRBD2. The CDR3 sequence is 14 residues long. The V gene end was trimmed by 4 bases and the J gene end by 6 bases; junction bases not matched to a gene: 4. CDR1 is SQVTM, CDR2 ANQGSEA, per germline. The CDR3 nucleotides read TGCAGCGTTGCACCGGGACTAGCGGGCAATGAGCAGTTCTTC. Encoded protein: CSVAPGLAGNEQFF.

This chain links TRBV4-1 with TRBJ2-3; a possible D gene is TRBD2 (5 bases). The CDR3 sequence is 13 residues long. V lost 4 bases to trimming and J lost 6 bases, with 11 bases between them. CDR1 MGHRA and CDR2 YSYEKL come from the germline V gene. This CDR3 reads CASSLLPGDTQYF. The CDR3 DNA reads TGCGCCAGCAGCCTCCTACCGGGGGATACGCAGTATTTT.

The rearrangement links TRBV7-9 to TRBJ2-1; D might be TRBD1 (5 bases). The CDR3 has 10 residues. Trimming stripped 4 bases from V and 10 bases from J, with 5 bases between. Germline lookup yields CDR1 SEHNR and CDR2 FQNEAQ (reference sequence). The chain's CDR3 is CASSYREQFF. The CDR3 region has the DNA TGTGCCAGCAGCTACAGGGAGCAGTTCTTC.

This clone showed up just once. The chain employs TRBV9 and TRBJ1-3, with TRBD1 matching 7 bases. The CDR3 loop spans 15 amino acids. Per the germline V gene, CDR1 is SGDLS and CDR2 is YYNGEE. V dropped 0 bases and J dropped 0; count of bases not matched to a gene: 0. The CDR3 DNA is TGTGCCAGCAGCGTAGGGACAGGCTCTGGAAACACCATATATTTT. Translated, it gives CASSVGTGSGNTIYF.

The V gene is TRBV27, the J gene TRBJ1-1, with TRBD1 matching 7 bases. The ends lost 5 bases at V and 1 base at J; junction bases unmatched: 4. The CDR3 loop spans 14 amino acids. Per the germline V gene, CDR1 is MNHEY and CDR2 is SMNVEV (reference sequence). CDR3 in amino acids: CASSLGTENTEAFF. In nucleotides, the CDR3 is TGTGCCAGCAGTCTCGGGACAGAGAACACTGAAGCTTTCTTT.

The rearrangement uses TRBV5-4 and TRBJ2-3; 7 nucleotides align to TRBD2. There are 15 residues in the CDR3. Germline CDR1 and CDR2: SGHNT and YYREEE (reference sequence). Losses at the gene ends were 0 bases for V and 5 bases for J; bases not matched to a gene: 6. The CDR3 spells CASSLGDYYEDTQYF. CDR3 in DNA: TGTGCCAGCAGCTTGGGGGACTATTATGAAGATACGCAGTATTTT.

The V call is TRBV4-1, the J call TRBJ1-4, with 8 nucleotides matching TRBD1. Losses at the gene ends were 3 bases for V and 7 bases for J; bases not matched to a gene: 10. This CDR3 region has 16 residues. Germline values: CDR1 MGHRA, CDR2 YSYEKL. The chain's CDR3 is CASSHPTTGATEKLFF. The CDR3 coding sequence is TGCGCCAGCAGCCACCCTACGACAGGGGCGACTGAAAAACTGTTTTTT.